A single sample is the source of the 10 T cell receptor beta chains below, sequenced in a study of glioma-infiltrating T cells. The iRepertoire nested amplicon-rescue multiplex PCR amplified TCR alpha and beta CDR3s from RNA. TCRdb called the multiplex PCR reads again in MiXCR, with one record for every CDR3 protein. In the table there are under 150,000 distinct CDR3 sequences, approximately 40% of which are singletons. Sequenced input: glioma tissue, nonneoplastic brain tissue, or PBMCs (not recorded which). These receptors all stem from a human donor with low-grade glioma or glioblastoma, undergoing nonglioma brain surgery, or in good health (not recorded which).

The V and J genes are TRBV4-1 and TRBJ2-1; 10 nucleotides line up with TRBD2. J gave up 6 bases and V 1 base, and 6 bases lay outside the gene matches. CDR1 MGHRA and CDR2 YSYEKL come from the germline V gene. This CDR3 is built from 16 residues. CDR3 in amino acids: CASSQGPSGSINEQFF. Here the CDR3 DNA reads TGCGCCAGCAGCCAAGGGCCTAGCGGGAGCATCAATGAGCAGTTCTTC.

The chain uses TRBV20-1 and TRBJ1-3; no reliable D call. Germline V lookup: CDR1 DFQATT, CDR2 SNEGSKA (reference sequence). This CDR3 is built from 14 residues. Trimming left V 4 bases short and J 0 bases short, with 10 bases between. CDR3 bases: TGCAGTGCTACCCCCGGAGGCTCTGGAAACACCATATATTTT. This translates into CSATPGGSGNTIYF.

The V call is TRBV14, the J call TRBJ2-3; possibly TRBD1 for D (5 bases). The CDR3 has 13 amino acids. V was cut by 4 bases and J by 4 bases, with 9 bases left in between. Looked up from germline, CDR1 is SGHDN and CDR2 is FVKESK. Written as DNA, the CDR3 is TGTGCCAGCAGCCGGCAGGGCGCAGATACGCAGTATTTT. The encoded protein is CASSRQGADTQYF.

The CDR3 region has the DNA TGTGCCAGCAGTTTTCTCGGGAGGGAGCAGTACTTC. It encodes CASSFLGREQYF. The chain joins TRBV28 to TRBJ2-7; the match to TRBD2 covers 7 bases. The CDR3 is 12 residues long. With V trimmed by 3 bases and J by 7 bases, 3 bases remained unmatched. CDR1 and CDR2 from the germline V gene are MDHEN and SYDVKM.

The rearrangement joins TRBV7-3 to TRBJ2-3; no clear D gene. From germline, CDR1 is SGHTA and CDR2 FQGTGA. With 4 bases removed from V and 7 bases from J, the gap between germline ends came to 9 bases. There are 12 residues in the CDR3. CDR3 bases: TGTGCCAGCAGCTCCCCCGGAAATACGCAGTATTTT. Protein: CASSSPGNTQYF. The variable domain in full, completed from reference TRBV7-3 and TRBJ2-3, reads GAGVSQTPSNKVTEKGKYVELRCDPISGHTALYWYRQSLGQGPEFLIYFQGTGAADDSGLPNDRFFAVRPEGSVSTLKIQRTERGDSAVYLCASSSPGNTQYFGPGTRLTVL.

In its sample, this clonotype was seen once. The CDR3 spells CSVDTGNYEQYF. The CDR3 nucleotides are TGCAGCGTTGATACAGGGAATTACGAGCAGTACTTC. The V call is TRBV29-1, the J call TRBJ2-7; the D gene is possibly TRBD1 (6 bases). Deletions cut 3 bases from V and 4 bases from J, with 10 bases between. The CDR3 consists of 12 residues. Germline CDR1 SQVTM, CDR2 ANQGSEA.

This clonotype has at least ten counts. The chain links TRBV6-1 to TRBJ1-6; D may be TRBD1 (5 bases). The CDR3 is 14 residues long. Germline CDR1 MNHNS, CDR2 SASEGT. Trimming pared 6 bases from V and 7 bases from J, leaving 13 bases between. The CDR3 loop reads CASRPLGTNSPLHF. As DNA, the CDR3 is TGTGCCAGCAGGCCACTTGGGACCAATTCACCCCTCCACTTT.

Comments on this clonotype: A much larger clone differs from this one at a single base, so this may be a read error. J is TRBJ2-3 and V is TRBV6-6; D might be TRBD1 (6 bases). The CDR3 has 16 residues. Germline V gives CDR1 MNHNY, CDR2 SVGAGI (reference sequence). CDR3 sequence: CASSYSGHYSTGTQYF. Here the CDR3 DNA reads TGTGCCAGCAGTTACTCGGGACATTATAGCACAGGTACGCAGTATTTT.

A remark on this clonotype: A read error may explain this, as a much larger clone is one base away. V gene TRBV11-2 combines with J gene TRBJ2-7; no definite D call. Germline assignment: CDR1 SGHAT and CDR2 FQNNGV. The CDR3 is made up of 13 amino acids. V lost 1 base and J 3 bases, leaving 7 bases between the germline ends. This CDR3 is CASSLGTRYEQYF. CDR3 nucleotide sequence: TGTGCCAGCAGCTTAGGGACCCGCTACGAGCAGTACTTC.

This clonotype has a handful of counts. The chain links TRBV7-2 to TRBJ1-3, with D possibly matching TRBD1 (5 bases). The germline V gene encodes CDR1 SGHTA and CDR2 FQGNSA. V lost 1 base to trimming and J lost 5 bases, with 15 bases between them. This CDR3 is 16 amino acids long. Here the CDR3 reads CASSLGGGVLRNTIYF. The CDR3 DNA reads as TGTGCCAGCAGCTTAGGGGGAGGGGTGCTGAGAAACACCATATATTTT. Full variable domain (remainder filled in from reference TRBV7-2 and TRBJ1-3): GAGVSQSPSNKVTEKGKDVELRCDPISGHTALYWYRQSLGQGLEFLIYFQGNSAPDKSGLPSDRFSAERTGGSVSTLTIQRTQQEDSAVYLCASSLGGGVLRNTIYFGEGSWLTVV.